This TCR beta chain was recorded in a study of CD8 T cells in Susac syndrome. J was trimmed by 2 bases and V by 3 bases; bases with no gene match: 2. Germline values: CDR1 MDHEN, CDR2 SYDVKM. The CDR3 length is 14 residues. The count of this clonotype is one. Negative isolation yielded the CD8+ and CD4+ T cells, while FACS enriched the TEMRA cells. Random hexamers primed reverse transcription of about 0.5 to 1 ug RNA. An immunoSEQ multiplex PCR generated amplified TCR beta CDR3 products spanning 54 Vbeta and 13 Jbeta. TCRdb itself ran the immunoSEQ multiplex PCR reads through MiXCR, one entry per CDR3 protein. Of a few hundred thousand distinct CDR3 sequences listed, more than 70% are singletons.

Sequenced input: CD8+ T cells from PBMCs. The rearrangement uses TRBV28 and TRBJ2-3; 7 bases fit TRBD2. The clonotype was recovered from a human donor with multiple sclerosis. The CDR3 reads CASSFSGDTDTQYF. CDR3 sequence (DNA): TGTGCCAGCAGTTTCAGCGGGGACACAGATACGCAGTATTTT.